A selection of T cell receptor beta chains follows, all from one sample in a study of Ad26.COV2.S vaccination and SARS-CoV-2 variants. Measured with immunoSEQ multiplex PCR; TCRdb has only the in-frame clones, and not every one. The sample shows about 350,000 clones, 86% of them seen only once. The specimen comprised peripheral blood, sampled in a trial of Ad26.COV2.S vaccine versus placebo. These receptors originate from a person between 18 and 65 years old who received the Ad26.COV2.S COVID-19 vaccine or a placebo. CDR3s include the opening cysteine and the closing phenylalanine or tryptophan. A D gene is named only where the DNA matches it firmly. Some rows mark clone size as missing; the rest say once, few, many or name a class of expanded clone.

J | size | D | V | CDR3 | DNA
TRBJ1-4 | NA | NA | TRBV7-2 | CASSFSNEKLFF | TGTGCCAGCAGCTTTAGCAATGAAAAACTGTTTTTT
TRBJ2-7 | NA | NA | TRBV10-2 | CATRILETYEQYF | TGCGCCACCCGGATATTAGAAACCTACGAGCAGTACTTC
TRBJ2-3 | NA | TRBD2 | TRBV6-1 | CASSEGLAGRGDTQYF | TGTGCCAGCAGTGAAGGTTTAGCGGGGAGAGGAGATACGCAGTATTTT
TRBJ2-6 | NA | NA | TRBV3-1/TRBV3-2 | CASSLHSSGANVLTF | TGTGCCAGCAGCCTTCACAGCTCTGGGGCCAACGTCCTGACTTTC
TRBJ2-2 | NA | NA | TRBV6-5 | CASSYVRPGPTGELFF | TGTGCCAGCAGTTACGTTCGGCCAGGACCCACCGGGGAGCTGTTTTTT
TRBJ1-4 | NA | TRBD1 | TRBV9 | CASSVGQGVLTEKLFF | TGTGCCAGCAGCGTAGGACAGGGCGTGCTCACAGAAAAACTGTTTTTT
TRBJ2-1 | once | NA | TRBV7-2 | CASSLGGQVFANEQFF | TGTGCCAGCAGCTTAGGGGGTCAGGTTTTTGCCAATGAGCAGTTCTTC
TRBJ2-1 | NA | NA | TRBV4-2 | CASSRPSGPNNEQFF | TGTGCCAGCAGCCGACCTTCGGGGCCAAACAATGAGCAGTTCTTC
TRBJ2-1 | NA | NA | TRBV11-3 | CASSLASHNEQFF | TGTGCCAGCAGCCTAGCTAGCCACAATGAGCAGTTCTTC
TRBJ2-1 | NA | TRBD2 | TRBV27 | CASSATGLAYNEQFF | TGTGCCAGCAGTGCGACGGGACTAGCCTACAATGAGCAGTTCTTC
TRBJ1-6 | NA | TRBD1 | TRBV30 | CAWSVQDRGNSPLHF | TGTGCCTGGAGTGTACAGGACAGGGGCAATTCACCCCTCCACTTT
TRBJ1-2 | NA | TRBD1 | TRBV19 | CASSSRDRRGYTF | TGTGCCAGTAGTAGCCGGGACAGACGAGGCTACACCTTC
TRBJ2-7 | NA | NA | TRBV6-2/TRBV6-3 | CASSYRSYEQYF | TGTGCCAGCAGTTACCGGTCCTACGAGCAGTACTTC
TRBJ1-5 | NA | NA | TRBV5-6 | CASSSFHYKNQPQHF | TGTGCCAGCAGCTCGTTCCATTATAAGAATCAGCCCCAGCATTTT
TRBJ1-1 | once | NA | TRBV6-5 | CASQRSRNGEAFF | TGTGCCAGCCAACGGTCTCGGAACGGTGAAGCTTTCTTT
TRBJ2-2 | NA | NA | TRBV19 | CASSIGAGAGELFF | TGTGCCAGTAGTATAGGGGCGGGCGCCGGGGAGCTGTTTTTT
TRBJ2-1 | once | TRBD1 | TRBV7-3 | CASSPGTGNSYNEQFF | TGTGCCAGCAGCCCCGGGACAGGGAACTCCTACAATGAGCAGTTCTTC
TRBJ2-1 | few | NA | TRBV7-2 | CASSPKGPDPAYNEQFF | TGTGCCAGCAGCCCAAAAGGTCCAGACCCCGCCTACAATGAGCAGTTCTTC
TRBJ2-5 | NA | NA | TRBV7-8 | CASSRLPQLLETQYF | TGTGCCAGCAGCAGGCTTCCACAGCTCCTAGAGACCCAGTACTTC
TRBJ1-1 | NA | NA | TRBV5-5 | CASSAQDDTEAFF | TGTGCCAGCAGCGCCCAGGACGACACTGAAGCTTTCTTT
TRBJ2-6 | NA | TRBD2 | TRBV6-2/TRBV6-3 | CASSYSREGLRWANVLTF | TGTGCCAGCAGTTATTCACGGGAGGGCCTACGCTGGGCCAACGTCCTGACTTTC
TRBJ1-3 | NA | NA | TRBV4-2 | CASSQDRTSGNTIYF | TGTGCCAGCAGCCAAGACCGGACATCTGGAAACACCATATATTTT
TRBJ1-1 | once | NA | TRBV7-2 | CASSSILLAPEAFF | TGTGCCAGCAGCTCAATCTTGCTAGCCCCTGAAGCTTTCTTT
TRBJ2-7 | once | NA | TRBV19 | CASSDSFASYEQYF | TGTGCCAGTAGTGACAGCTTTGCCTCCTACGAGCAGTACTTC
TRBJ2-7 | NA | TRBD1 | TRBV9 | CASSGTGGYEQYF | TGTGCCAGCAGCGGGACAGGGGGTTACGAGCAGTACTTC
TRBJ2-7 | NA | NA | TRBV27 | CASSLGVPPYEQYF | TGTGCCAGCAGTTTAGGGGTCCCACCCTACGAGCAGTACTTC
TRBJ2-7 | NA | TRBD1 | TRBV19 | CASSLRDSSYEQYF | TGTGCCAGTAGCCTCCGGGACAGCTCCTACGAGCAGTACTTC
TRBJ2-2 | NA | TRBD1 | TRBV7-2 | CASSPGRGRGGELFF | TGTGCCAGCAGCCCAGGAAGGGGGCGAGGCGGGGAGCTGTTTTTT
TRBJ2-7 | NA | NA | TRBV5-6 | CASSGTAEQYF | TGTGCCAGCAGCGGGACCGCCGAGCAGTACTTC
TRBJ1-2 | NA | NA | TRBV28 | CASSLVRNGYTF | TGTGCCAGCAGTTTGGTCAGGAATGGCTACACCTTC
TRBJ2-7 | NA | TRBD1 | TRBV6-5 | CASSLQGAGEQYF | TGTGCCAGCAGTTTGCAGGGGGCTGGCGAGCAGTACTTC
TRBJ1-1 | NA | NA | TRBV5-1 | CASSTMGRENTEAFF | TGCGCCAGCAGCACGATGGGCAGGGAGAACACTGAAGCTTTCTTT